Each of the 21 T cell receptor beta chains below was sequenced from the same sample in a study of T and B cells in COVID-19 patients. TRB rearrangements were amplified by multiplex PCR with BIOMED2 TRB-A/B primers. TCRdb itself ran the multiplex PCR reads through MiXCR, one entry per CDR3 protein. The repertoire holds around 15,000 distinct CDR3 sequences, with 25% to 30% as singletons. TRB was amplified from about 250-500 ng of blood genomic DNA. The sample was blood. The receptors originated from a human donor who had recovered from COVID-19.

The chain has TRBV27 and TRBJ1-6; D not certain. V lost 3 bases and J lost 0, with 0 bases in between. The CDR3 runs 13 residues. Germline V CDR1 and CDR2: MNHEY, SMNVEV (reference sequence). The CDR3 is CASSFSYNSPLHF. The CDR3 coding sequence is TGTGCCAGCAGTTTCTCCTATAATTCACCCCTCCACTTT.

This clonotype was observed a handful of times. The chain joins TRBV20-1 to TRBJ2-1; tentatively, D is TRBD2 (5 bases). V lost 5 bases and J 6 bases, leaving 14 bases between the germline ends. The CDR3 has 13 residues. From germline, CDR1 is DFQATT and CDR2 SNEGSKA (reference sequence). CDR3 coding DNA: TGCAGTGCTGACGGACTTCAGGCCAATGAGCAGTTCTTC. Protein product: CSADGLQANEQFF.

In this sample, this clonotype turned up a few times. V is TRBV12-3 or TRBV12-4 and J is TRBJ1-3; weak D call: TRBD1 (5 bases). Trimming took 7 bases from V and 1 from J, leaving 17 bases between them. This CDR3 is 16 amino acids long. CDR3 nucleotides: TGTGCCAGCACCTCCGGGACCATGATTTCTGGAAACACCATATATTTT. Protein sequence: CASTSGTMISGNTIYF.

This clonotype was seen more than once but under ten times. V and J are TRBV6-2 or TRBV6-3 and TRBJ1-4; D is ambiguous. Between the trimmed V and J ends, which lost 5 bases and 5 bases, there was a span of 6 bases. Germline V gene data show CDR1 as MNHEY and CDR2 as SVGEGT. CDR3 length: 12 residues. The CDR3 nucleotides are TGTGCCAGCAGTGCGGTGAATGAAAAACTGTTTTTT. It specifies CASSAVNEKLFF.

In DNA, the CDR3 is TGCGCCAGCAGCTTGTTCTCACGGGATGGCTACACCTTC. Translation gives CASSLFSRDGYTF. This rearrangement joins TRBV5-1 to TRBJ1-2; D remains unclear. CDR1 and CDR2 from the germline V gene are SGHRS and YFSETQ. With 1 base removed from V and 6 bases from J, the gap between germline ends came to 10 bases. The CDR3 covers 13 residues.

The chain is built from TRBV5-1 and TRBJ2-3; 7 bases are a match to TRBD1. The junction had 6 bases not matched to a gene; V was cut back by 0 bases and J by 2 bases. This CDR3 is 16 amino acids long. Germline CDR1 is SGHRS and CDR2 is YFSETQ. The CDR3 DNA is TGCGCCAGCAGCTTGGCTGGCCAGGGGGACACAGATACGCAGTATTTT. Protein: CASSLAGQGDTDTQYF.

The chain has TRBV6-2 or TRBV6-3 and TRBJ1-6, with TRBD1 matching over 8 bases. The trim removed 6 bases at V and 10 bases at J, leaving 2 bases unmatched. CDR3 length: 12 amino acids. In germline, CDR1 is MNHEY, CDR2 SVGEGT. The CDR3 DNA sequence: TGTGCCAGCAGGACAGGGGACTCACCCCTCCACTTT. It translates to CASRTGDSPLHF.

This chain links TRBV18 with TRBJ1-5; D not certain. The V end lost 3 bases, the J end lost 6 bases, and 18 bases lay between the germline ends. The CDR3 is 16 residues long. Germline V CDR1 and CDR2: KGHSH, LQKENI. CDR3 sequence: CASSPSTPGNSQPQHF. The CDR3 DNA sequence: TGTGCCAGCTCACCGTCGACACCGGGGAATAGTCAGCCCCAGCATTTT.

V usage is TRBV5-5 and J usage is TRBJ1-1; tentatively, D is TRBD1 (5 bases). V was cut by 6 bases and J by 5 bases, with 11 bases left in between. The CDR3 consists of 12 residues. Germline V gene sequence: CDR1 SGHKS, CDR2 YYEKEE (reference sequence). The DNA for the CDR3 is TGTGCCAGCACCACGGGGGGGACTGAAGCTTTCTTT. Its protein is CASTTGGTEAFF.

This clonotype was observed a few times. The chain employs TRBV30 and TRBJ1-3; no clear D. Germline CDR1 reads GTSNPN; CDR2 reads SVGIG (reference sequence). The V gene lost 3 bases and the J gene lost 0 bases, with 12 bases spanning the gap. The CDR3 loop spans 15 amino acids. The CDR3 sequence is CAWSVLGGSGNTIYF. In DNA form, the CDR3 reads TGTGCCTGGAGCGTCCTGGGTGGCTCTGGAAACACCATATATTTT.

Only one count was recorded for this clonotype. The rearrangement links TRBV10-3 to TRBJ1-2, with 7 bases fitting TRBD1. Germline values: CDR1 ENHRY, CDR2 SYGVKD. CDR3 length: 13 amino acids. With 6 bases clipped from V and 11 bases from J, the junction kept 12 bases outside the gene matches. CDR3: CAISPGQLNRYTF. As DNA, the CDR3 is TGTGCCATCAGCCCGGGACAGCTAAACCGATACACCTTC.

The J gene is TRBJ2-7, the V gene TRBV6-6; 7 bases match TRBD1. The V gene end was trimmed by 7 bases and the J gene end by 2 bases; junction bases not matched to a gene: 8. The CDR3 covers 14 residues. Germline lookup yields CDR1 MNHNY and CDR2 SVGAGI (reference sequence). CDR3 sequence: CASKQGRGTYEQYF. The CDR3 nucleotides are TGTGCCAGCAAACAGGGGCGAGGGACCTACGAGCAGTACTTC.

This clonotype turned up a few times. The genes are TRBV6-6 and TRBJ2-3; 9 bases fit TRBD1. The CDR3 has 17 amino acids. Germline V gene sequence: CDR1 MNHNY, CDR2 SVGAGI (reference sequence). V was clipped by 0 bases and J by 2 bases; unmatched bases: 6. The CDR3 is CASSYSLGQGPTDTQYF. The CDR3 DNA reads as TGTGCCAGCAGTTACTCGTTGGGACAGGGTCCCACAGATACGCAGTATTTT.

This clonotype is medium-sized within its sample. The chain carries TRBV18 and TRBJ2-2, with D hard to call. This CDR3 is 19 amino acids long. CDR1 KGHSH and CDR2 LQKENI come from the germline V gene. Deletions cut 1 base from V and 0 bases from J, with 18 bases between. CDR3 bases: TGTGCCAGCTCACCACTCGTCGTCAGCTTCATCGCGAACACCGGGGAGCTGTTTTTT. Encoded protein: CASSPLVVSFIANTGELFF.

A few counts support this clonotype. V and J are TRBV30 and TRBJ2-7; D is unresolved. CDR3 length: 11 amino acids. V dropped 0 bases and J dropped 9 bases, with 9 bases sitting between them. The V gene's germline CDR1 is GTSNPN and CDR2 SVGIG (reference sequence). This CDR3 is CAWSVGMGQYF. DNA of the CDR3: TGTGCCTGGAGTGTGGGAATGGGGCAGTACTTC.

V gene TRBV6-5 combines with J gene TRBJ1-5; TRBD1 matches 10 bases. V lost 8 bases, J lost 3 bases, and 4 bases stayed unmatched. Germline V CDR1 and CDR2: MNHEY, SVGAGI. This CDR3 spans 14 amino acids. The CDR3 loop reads CASADRGNNQPQHF. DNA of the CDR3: TGTGCCAGCGCGGACAGGGGGAACAATCAGCCCCAGCATTTT.

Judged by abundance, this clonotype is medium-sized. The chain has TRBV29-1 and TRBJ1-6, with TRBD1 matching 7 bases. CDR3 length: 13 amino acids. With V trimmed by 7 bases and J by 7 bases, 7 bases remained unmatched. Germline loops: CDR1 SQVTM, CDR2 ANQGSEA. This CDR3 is CSALTGWNSPLHF. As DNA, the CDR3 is TGCAGCGCCCTGACAGGGTGGAATTCACCCCTCCACTTT.

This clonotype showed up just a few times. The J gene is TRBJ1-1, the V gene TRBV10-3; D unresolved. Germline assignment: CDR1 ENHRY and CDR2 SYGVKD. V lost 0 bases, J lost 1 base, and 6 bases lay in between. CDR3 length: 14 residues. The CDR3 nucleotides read TGTGCCATCAGTGAGTCGCGAGAGAACACTGAAGCTTTCTTT. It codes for CAISESRENTEAFF.

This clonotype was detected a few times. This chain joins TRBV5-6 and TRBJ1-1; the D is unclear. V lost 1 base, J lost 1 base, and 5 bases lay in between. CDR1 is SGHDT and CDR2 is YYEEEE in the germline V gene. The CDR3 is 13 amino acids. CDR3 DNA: TGTGCCAGCAGCTTGCGTCCGAACACTGAAGCTTTCTTT. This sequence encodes CASSLRPNTEAFF.

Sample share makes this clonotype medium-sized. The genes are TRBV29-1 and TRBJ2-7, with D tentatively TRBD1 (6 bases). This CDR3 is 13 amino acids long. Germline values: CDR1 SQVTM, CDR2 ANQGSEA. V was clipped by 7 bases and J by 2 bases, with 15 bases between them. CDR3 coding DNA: TGCAGCGCCACAGGGCGGCAGGCCTACGAGCAGTACTTC. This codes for CSATGRQAYEQYF.

The CDR3, as DNA: TGTGCCATCAGTGCCGGGTCCCGGTACAATGAGCAGTTCTTC. It codes for CAISAGSRYNEQFF. The V gene is TRBV10-3, the J gene TRBJ2-1; D is ambiguous. Germline CDR1 and CDR2: ENHRY and SYGVKD. Trimming pared 4 bases from V and 4 bases from J, leaving 11 bases between. This CDR3 contains 14 residues.